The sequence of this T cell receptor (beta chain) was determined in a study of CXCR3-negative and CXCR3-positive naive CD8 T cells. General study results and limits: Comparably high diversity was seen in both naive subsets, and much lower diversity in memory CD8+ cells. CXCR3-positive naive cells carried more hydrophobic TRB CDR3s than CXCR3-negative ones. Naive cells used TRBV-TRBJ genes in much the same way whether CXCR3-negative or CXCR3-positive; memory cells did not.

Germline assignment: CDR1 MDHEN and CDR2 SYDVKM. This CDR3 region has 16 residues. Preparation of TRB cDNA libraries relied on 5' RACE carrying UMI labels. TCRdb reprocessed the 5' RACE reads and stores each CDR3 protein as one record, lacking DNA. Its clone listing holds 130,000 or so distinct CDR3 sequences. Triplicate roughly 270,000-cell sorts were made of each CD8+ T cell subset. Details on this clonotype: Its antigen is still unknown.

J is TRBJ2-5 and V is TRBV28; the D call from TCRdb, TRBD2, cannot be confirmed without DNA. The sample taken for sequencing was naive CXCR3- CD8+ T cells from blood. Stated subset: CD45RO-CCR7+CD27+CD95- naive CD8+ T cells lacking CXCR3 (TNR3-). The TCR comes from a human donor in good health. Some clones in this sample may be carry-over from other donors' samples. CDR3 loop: CASSFYREIIAETQYF.